This entry describes one T cell receptor beta chain. No antigen is known for it. V was pared by 8 bases and J by 2 bases, with 5 bases of the junction left unmatched. The CDR3 is 14 residues long. Per the germline V gene, CDR1 is KGHDR and CDR2 is SFDVKD. Time point meaning: blood from clinic visit 5 months post-surgery; TSC patient then seizure free. Only cases whose brain tissue showed the highest T cell transcript signatures were sequenced. Patients received at least one anti-epileptic drug before surgery. This sample stems from a study of brain T cells in children with intractable seizures. Study-wide findings and caveats: Pre- and post-surgery blood differed in depth, so pre-surgery absences may be undersampling. Viral specificity was inferred only from CDR3 similarity; HCMV serostatus was unknown.

Measured with immunoSEQ multiplex PCR; TCRdb has only the in-frame clones, and not every one. The sample holds about 340,000 clones, over 85% seen once. The sequencing here drew on peripheral blood, taken 5 to 6 months after surgery. This sequence originates from a boy in the first two years of life with tuberous sclerosis and intractable seizures. The gene calls are TRBV24-1 and TRBJ2-3, with 8 bases lining up with TRBD1. This CDR3 is CATMTGANTDTQYF. For the CDR3, the DNA is TGTGCCACCATGACAGGGGCGAACACAGATACGCAGTATTTT.